The next 29 T cell receptor beta chains were all read from a single sample in a study of identifying expanded T cells in peripheral blood (dated by TCRdb to between 2019 and 2020). The library was made by the immunoSEQ multiplex PCR assay. TCRdb stores this immuneACCESS table with in-frame sequences only. Part of the clones is absent; in the studies checked, under half of the shortfall reflects unresolved V genes, and no reason is known for the rest. Within this sample are about 83,000 clones, with about 89% of them counted one time only. About 3% of the sample is taken by the ten largest. The source material was blood. Receptor source: a person between 18 and 70 years old in good health.

Notes on this clone: Other DNA variants within this sample encode the same CDR3. The V and J genes are TRBV5-1 and TRBJ2-5, with D hard to call. V lost 0 bases to trimming and J lost 2 bases, with 5 bases between them. There are 13 residues in the CDR3. Germline V gene lookup returns CDR1 SGHRS and CDR2 YFSETQ. CDR3 sequence (DNA): TGCGCCAGCAGCTTGGGGGTTCAAGAGACCCAGTACTTC. Protein sequence: CASSLGVQETQYF.

This chain uses TRBV6-6 with TRBJ1-1; the match to TRBD1 covers 11 bases. J was trimmed by 5 bases and V by 5 bases; bases with no gene match: 7. The CDR3 has 15 residues. From germline, CDR1 is MNHNY and CDR2 SVGAGI (reference sequence). The CDR3 here is CASSTPGQGVTEAFF. The CDR3 DNA is TGTGCCAGCAGTACGCCGGGACAGGGGGTGACTGAAGCTTTCTTT.

A remark on this clone: The conserved phenylalanine or tryptophan is not found at the CDR3 terminus, so this likely reflects a read error. The DNA is left out, because the CDR3 cannot be placed on it with certainty; the CDR3 is given as TCRdb lists it. The chain uses TRBV4-2 and TRBJ2-2. The CDR3 has 13 amino acids, counting both end residues. Germline assignment: CDR1 LGHNA and CDR2 YNFKEQ. Here the CDR3 reads CASSQDRGPRDMT.

The chain couples TRBV10-3 to TRBJ2-3; no clear D gene. CDR1 is ENHRY and CDR2 is SYGVKD in the germline V gene. This CDR3 is 16 amino acids long. Trimming left V 0 bases short and J 2 bases short, with 12 bases between. CDR3 in DNA: TGTGCCATCAGTGAGTCTGCTACAGCGTACACAGATACGCAGTATTTT. Its protein is CAISESATAYTDTQYF.

CDR3 bases: TGTGCCAGCCTAGGGGAAGGGGGCCCATGGTACTTC. Amino acids: CASLGEGGPWYF. The chain carries TRBV25-1 and TRBJ2-5; 7 nucleotides agree with TRBD1. CDR3 size: 12 residues. CDR1 and CDR2 (germline): MGHDK, SYGVNS. V gave up 8 bases and J gave up 13 bases; unmatched junction bases: 13.

This clone was seen a handful of times. The V call is TRBV6-1, the J call TRBJ2-1; D is perhaps TRBD2 (5 bases). The V gene lost 6 bases and the J gene lost 5 bases, with 11 bases spanning the gap. The CDR3 sequence is 13 residues long. The germline V gene encodes CDR1 MNHNS and CDR2 SASEGT. This chain's CDR3 is CASSQLENNEQFF. As DNA, the CDR3 is TGTGCCAGCAGCCAACTAGAGAACAATGAGCAGTTCTTC.

The chain has TRBV6-5 and TRBJ2-1, with D perhaps being TRBD1 or TRBD2 (5 bases each). V dropped 6 bases and J dropped 0 bases, with 6 bases sitting between them. The CDR3 length is 13 residues. CDR1 and CDR2 from the germline V gene are MNHEY and SVGAGI. CDR3 sequence (DNA): TGTGCCAGCAGGAGGGGCTCCTACAATGAGCAGTTCTTC. Its protein product is CASRRGSYNEQFF.

The chain uses TRBV7-2 and TRBJ2-3, with D unresolved. Germline assignment: CDR1 SGHTA and CDR2 FQGNSA. Trimming removed 1 base at V and 0 bases at J, with 11 bases between. CDR3 size: 16 residues. The CDR3 region is CASSLDGRPSTDTQYF. The CDR3 bases are TGTGCCAGCAGCTTAGATGGCAGGCCAAGCACAGATACGCAGTATTTT.

This clone was found once. The chain has TRBV6-1 and TRBJ1-4; tentative D call: TRBD1 (6 bases). The CDR3 is 13 residues long. CDR1 and CDR2 from the germline V gene are MNHNS and SASEGT. The ends were cut back, 6 bases at V and 8 bases at J, with 13 bases in the middle. The CDR3 region has the DNA TGTGCCAGCAGCGGGACAAAAGACGAAAAACTGTTTTTT. This encodes CASSGTKDEKLFF.

V gene TRBV27 combines with J gene TRBJ1-6; 8 bases match TRBD1. CDR3 length: 16 amino acids. J was trimmed by 8 bases and V by 5 bases; bases with no gene match: 11. The germline CDR1 and CDR2 sequences are MNHEY and SMNVEV (reference sequence). The CDR3 loop is CASSLRTGREDSPLHF. CDR3 sequence (DNA): TGTGCCAGCAGTCTCCGGACAGGGCGGGAGGATTCACCCCTCCACTTT.

This clone was found a few times. The gene calls are TRBV28 and TRBJ2-6; 7 nucleotides line up with TRBD2. The CDR3 contains 16 residues. Per the germline V gene, CDR1 is MDHEN and CDR2 is SYDVKM. The V segment lost 2 bases and the J segment 2 bases; nucleotides outside the gene matches: 3. The CDR3 protein is CASSLGGGTGANVLTF. The CDR3 nucleotides are TGTGCCAGCAGTTTAGGGGGGGGGACTGGGGCCAACGTCCTGACTTTC.

The chain recombines TRBV6-1 with TRBJ2-5; possibly TRBD2 for D (5 bases). The V gene's germline CDR1 is MNHNS and CDR2 SASEGT. The CDR3 is 13 amino acids. Between the trimmed V and J ends, which lost 2 bases and 5 bases, there was a span of 9 bases. This CDR3 reads CASSESWRETQYF. DNA of the CDR3: TGTGCCAGCAGTGAATCATGGAGGGAGACCCAGTACTTC.

V is TRBV10-3 and J is TRBJ1-2; TRBD1 is a possible D gene (6 bases). Trimming took off 3 bases at V and 10 bases at J, with 18 bases between the two ends. CDR1 is ENHRY, CDR2 SYGVKD, per germline. The CDR3 sequence is 14 residues long. DNA for the CDR3: TGTGCCATCAGTGAAGGCAGGGGAACTATGGACTACACCTTC. This sequence encodes CAISEGRGTMDYTF.

The chain couples TRBV2 to TRBJ2-1, with D unclear. CDR1 and CDR2 from the germline V gene are SNHLY and FYNNEI. V lost 8 bases and J 7 bases, leaving 9 bases between the germline ends. The CDR3 has 11 residues. The CDR3 reads CASGKYNEQFF. CDR3 in DNA: TGTGCCAGCGGCAAATATAATGAGCAGTTCTTC.

The rearrangement uses TRBV28 and TRBJ1-1; D not resolved. The CDR3 runs 13 residues. The germline V gene encodes CDR1 MDHEN and CDR2 SYDVKM. The V gene lost 6 bases and the J gene lost 4 bases, with 12 bases spanning the gap. The CDR3 DNA sequence: TGTGCCAGCAGCCGCCCGTCGATCACTGAAGCTTTCTTT. Protein sequence: CASSRPSITEAFF.

The V call is TRBV21-1, the J call TRBJ2-1; the table assigns TRBD2, which was not confirmed against the DNA. TRBV21-1 is listed as a pseudogene. The CDR3 totals 17 residues. For the CDR3, the DNA is TGTGCCAGCAGCAAAGCGCTACGGACTCCCTCCTACAATGAGCAGTTCTTC. It is translated as CASSKALRTPSYNEQFF.

The V and J genes are TRBV19 and TRBJ1-2; 7 positions match TRBD1. The CDR3 loop spans 13 amino acids. V lost 7 bases to trimming and J lost 2 bases; unmatched junction nucleotides: 4. CDR1 LNHDA and CDR2 SQIVND come from the germline V gene (reference sequence). The CDR3 is CASKGGANYGYTF. Written as DNA, the CDR3 is TGTGCCAGTAAAGGGGGCGCCAACTATGGCTACACCTTC.

The chain uses TRBV25-1 and TRBJ2-3; D ambiguous. Looked up from germline, CDR1 is MGHDK and CDR2 is SYGVNS. V shed 3 bases and J shed 4 bases, with 8 bases lying between them. CDR3 length: 13 amino acids. The CDR3 loop is CASSEAGSDTQYF. CDR3 DNA sequence: TGTGCCAGCAGTGAGGCTGGCTCAGATACGCAGTATTTT.

This rearrangement joins TRBV9 to TRBJ1-1; D is perhaps TRBD1 (5 bases). Trimming shortened V by 4 bases and J by 4 bases, and 20 bases separated the two germline ends. Germline CDR1 SGDLS, CDR2 YYNGEE. CDR3 length: 16 amino acids. This chain's CDR3 is CASSHHFRDDGTEAFF. The CDR3 DNA reads as TGTGCCAGCAGCCACCATTTCAGGGATGACGGCACTGAAGCTTTCTTT.

Note on this clone: The sample has other DNA sequences that encode this CDR3 too. V gene TRBV4-1 combines with J gene TRBJ1-1; maybe TRBD1 (6 bases). The CDR3 length is 13 residues. Germline V gives CDR1 MGHRA, CDR2 YSYEKL. Trimming removed 4 bases at V and 4 bases at J, with 10 bases between. For the CDR3, the DNA is TGCGCCAGCAGCCCCCGCAGGGGCACTGAAGCTTTCTTT. Its translation is CASSPRRGTEAFF.

The rearrangement joins TRBV7-2 to TRBJ1-3, with unresolved D. Germline CDR1 reads SGHTA; CDR2 reads FQGNSA. V was trimmed by 5 bases and J by 4 bases, leaving 21 bases between them. The CDR3 length is 17 residues. This CDR3 reads CASSPSLGRATGNTIYF. The DNA for the CDR3 is TGTGCCAGCAGCCCAAGTTTAGGAAGGGCCACGGGAAACACCATATATTTT. Variable domain in full (rest from reference TRBV7-2 and TRBJ1-3): GAGVSQSPSNKVTEKGKDVELRCDPISGHTALYWYRQSLGQGLEFLIYFQGNSAPDKSGLPSDRFSAERTGGSVSTLTIQRTQQEDSAVYLCASSPSLGRATGNTIYFGEGSWLTVV.

The V call is TRBV4-3, the J call TRBJ2-3, with D perhaps TRBD2 (6 bases). Trimming shortened V by 2 bases and J by 10 bases, and 16 bases separated the two germline ends. Germline CDR1 and CDR2: LGHNA and YSLEER. This CDR3 comprises 14 residues. This CDR3 reads CASSQPGGSGSQYF. The CDR3 DNA reads TGCGCCAGCAGCCAACCTGGGGGTAGCGGCTCGCAGTATTTT.

The chain combines TRBV29-1 with TRBJ2-2; unclear D gene. Germline loops: CDR1 SQVTM, CDR2 ANQGSEA. V dropped 5 bases and J dropped 1 base, with 8 bases sitting between them. CDR3 length equals 13 residues. In DNA form, the CDR3 reads TGCAGCGTTCTGGCAGAGAACACCGGGGAGCTGTTTTTT. This gives the protein CSVLAENTGELFF.

The gene calls are TRBV6-5 and TRBJ2-1; D unresolved. Germline-derived CDR1 and CDR2 are MNHEY and SVGAGI. The CDR3 covers 13 residues. The germline V and J ends were trimmed by 0 bases and 6 bases, with 6 bases remaining between them. CDR3 DNA sequence: TGTGCCAGCAGTTACTCTCTCAGCAATGAGCAGTTCTTC. It translates to CASSYSLSNEQFF.

This clone was picked up one time. J is TRBJ1-4 and V is TRBV20-1, with D uncertain. This CDR3 contains 11 residues. V lost 5 bases and J 3 bases, leaving 4 bases between the germline ends. CDR1 is DFQATT, CDR2 SNEGSKA, per germline (reference sequence). CDR3 sequence: CSARPNEKLFF. The CDR3 DNA follows: TGCAGTGCTCGACCTAATGAAAAACTGTTTTTT.

CDR3 DNA: TGCGCCAGCAGCTCTCCTGTGGGACAGACTAATGAAAAACTGTTTTTT. Protein product: CASSSPVGQTNEKLFF. The chain employs TRBV5-1 and TRBJ1-4, with 7 bases lining up with TRBD1. CDR1 is SGHRS and CDR2 is YFSETQ in the germline V gene. The ends lost 3 bases at V and 2 bases at J; junction bases unmatched: 7. CDR3 length equals 16 residues.

CDR3 bases: TGTGCCAGCAGCCTCCTTATTGAGCAGTTCTTC. It encodes CASSLLIEQFF. The chain is built from TRBV5-6 and TRBJ2-1, with no clear D. V was trimmed by 4 bases and J by 9 bases, leaving 8 bases between them. The CDR3 is 11 amino acids. Germline loops: CDR1 SGHDT, CDR2 YYEEEE. Drawing the rest from reference TRBV5-6 and TRBJ2-1, the complete variable domain is DAGVTQSPTHLIKTRGQQVTLRCSPKSGHDTVSWYQQALGQGPQFIFQYYEEEERQRGNFPDRFSGHQFPNYSSELNVNALLLGDSALYLCASSLLIEQFFGPGTRLTVL.

This chain uses TRBV5-1 with TRBJ2-5; 13 bases align to TRBD2. The germline V gene has CDR1 SGHRS and CDR2 YFSETQ. The CDR3 is 15 residues long. With V trimmed by 3 bases and J by 2 bases, 1 base remained unmatched. The CDR3 spells CASSSTSGGQETQYF. The CDR3 DNA reads TGCGCCAGCAGCTCGACTAGCGGGGGGCAAGAGACCCAGTACTTC.

The rearrangement links TRBV5-1 to TRBJ1-1, with D possibly matching TRBD1 (5 bases). The CDR3 consists of 15 residues. Trimming took 0 bases from V and 0 from J, leaving 9 bases between them. CDR1 SGHRS and CDR2 YFSETQ come from the germline V gene. The CDR3 DNA reads TGCGCCAGCAGCTTGGGGGACGTCATGAACACTGAAGCTTTCTTT. Translated: CASSLGDVMNTEAFF.